The T cell receptor (beta chain) described here comes from a study of T-cell memory formation after mild COVID-19. Regarding the study as a whole: Contracting clones from day 15 to 85 had balanced CD4/CD8; later expanders favoured CD4+.

Remarks on this clonotype: Its target is not known.

The germline V gene encodes CDR1 ENHRY and CDR2 SYGVKD. The V end was cut by 4 bases, the J end by 4 bases, with 13 bases between. CDR3 length: 14 residues. A single record per CDR3 protein comes from TCRdb applying MiXCR to the 5' RACE reads. This sample carries 130,000 to 150,000 distinct CDR3 sequences, less than 20% of them seen once, and the ten largest clones take around 2.5%. The sequence was obtained from an adult woman who had mild COVID-19 (a few samples of this study predate the infection). Cell type and time point are not known. This chain joins TRBV10-3 and TRBJ2-5; the D gene is possibly TRBD2 (6 bases). The sequencing input was PBMCs or a T cell subset sorted from them (not recorded which). The CDR3 reads CAISGEGRGETQYF. CDR3 DNA sequence: TGTGCCATCAGTGGGGAAGGGCGGGGAGAGACCCAGTACTTC.